This T cell receptor beta chain was found in a study of blood T cell repertoires in COVID-19 (dated by TCRdb to about 2020). With respect to the entire study: The collaborator samples originated in the United States, Italy and Spain and spanned the acute and convalescent phases of COVID-19. The repertoires were released in a freely available public database meant as a resource for research on the immune response to SARS-CoV-2. Where available, HLA class I and class II types were obtained from metadata supplied by the sample provider rather than from assay-based typing. The samples were drawn from the first 160 participants of the ongoing ImmuneRACE study and from under 1,500 subjects provided by 6 global collaborators. Sample metadata almost always included a de-identified subject ID, COVID-19 status, age in years and sex. Deeply sampled blood TCRbeta repertoires from subjects exposed to, actively infected with, or recovered from COVID-19 were included in the dataset. The material from the prospective study consisted of cDNA or gDNA derived from T cells, B-cell-depleted T cells, or PBMCs. Overall study results and their limits: Clinical and demographic metadata were provided uncurated, with the amount varying by source and participant.

Collaborating institutions collected whole blood in K2EDTA tubes following their own protocols. For TCRbeta analysis, collaborators shipped samples in one of three forms: frozen whole blood, isolated PBMCs, or DNA extracted from either of those sample types. V loses 1 base, J loses 1 base, and the germline ends lie 8 bases apart. The germline V gene supplies CDR1 MNHNS and CDR2 SASEGT. The CDR3, cysteine through phenylalanine, is 15 amino acids long. The only DNA kept is the CDR3, 45 bases in frame from the first base. TCRbeta CDR3 regions were amplified from genomic DNA by means of the immunoSEQ Assay, a bias-controlled multiplex PCR. Per the authors' processing: Nucleated cell counts per sample were estimated from amplification of reference gene primers within the assay. To quantify the absolute abundance of each unique TCRbeta CDR3 rearrangement, sequence reads were collapsed and filtered. For each sample, productive Simpson clonality was calculated as the square root of Simpson's diversity index over productive rearrangements. TCRdb provides this immuneACCESS table in a form limited to in-frame rearrangements. Some clones are lacking; in checked studies, under half of them reflect an unresolved V gene, and why the rest are absent is not known. V, J and clone size are taken as reported in that table, and D and trimming were inferred from the DNA itself. Here the sample has about 160,000 clones; approximately 83% occur a single time. Roughly 9% of the sample is held by the ten biggest clonotypes.

Points on this clone: The clone's antigen remains unknown. No base quality values were provided; no much bigger clone lies one nucleotide off.

The clonotype originates from a woman aged 80 or over with active or convalescent COVID-19. The receptor chain draws on TRBV6-1 and TRBJ1-5; a tentative D match to TRBD1 spans 5 bases. Sample: peripheral blood. The nucleotide sequence reads TGTGCCAGCAGTGAAGGGACAACCAGCAATCAGCCCCAGCATTTT. Its protein is CASSEGTTSNQPQHF.